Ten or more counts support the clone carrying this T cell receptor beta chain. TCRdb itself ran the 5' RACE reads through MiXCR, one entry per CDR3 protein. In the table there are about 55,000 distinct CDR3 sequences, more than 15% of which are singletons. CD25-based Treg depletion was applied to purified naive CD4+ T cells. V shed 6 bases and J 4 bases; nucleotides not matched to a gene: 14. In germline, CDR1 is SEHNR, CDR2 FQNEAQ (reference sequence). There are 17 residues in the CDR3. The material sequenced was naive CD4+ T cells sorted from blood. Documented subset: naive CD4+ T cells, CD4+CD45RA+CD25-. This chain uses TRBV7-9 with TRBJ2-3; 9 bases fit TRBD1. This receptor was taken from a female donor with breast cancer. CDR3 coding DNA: TGTGCCAGCAGGAGCAAGTCCACGGGACAGGGTGCAGATACGCAGTATTTT. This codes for CASRSKSTGQGADTQYF.